The entry that follows covers one T cell receptor (beta chain) sequence. The CDR3 covers 15 residues. CDR1 and CDR2 (germline): LNHDA, SQIVND (reference sequence). V lost 6 bases and J lost 0; bases outside the gene matches: 8. The data belong to a study of T cell changes during pregnancy in multiple sclerosis. Libraries were prepared by immunoSEQ multiplex PCR; TCRdb keeps only in-frame clonotypes and omits some of them. The sample contains under 150,000 clones, roughly 95% of which appear only once. The chain is built from TRBV19 and TRBJ2-7, with 7 bases that match TRBD1. The sequence was obtained from a female donor with multiple sclerosis, enrolled in a pregnancy study. The sequenced sample was peripheral blood, obtained after pregnancy. DNA of the CDR3: TGTGCCAGTAGGCTACAGGGGCAGGGCTCCTACGAGCAGTACTTC. Encoded protein: CASRLQGQGSYEQYF.